Listed below are T cell receptor beta chains from one sample, sequenced in a study of OX40 agonist ivuxolimab in advanced cancers. The protocol was immunoSEQ multiplex PCR, while the TCRdb copy is restricted to in-frame clones and leaves out a portion. In the table there are approximately 60,000 clones, approximately 88% of which are singletons. Sequenced material: CD4+ or CD8+ T cells sorted from blood, taken in a trial of the OX40 agonist ivuxolimab. The receptors stem from an adult with an advanced solid tumor such as melanoma, head and neck, liver or kidney cancer. Both conserved end residues are trimmed from each CDR3. Each record gives: V gene, J gene, CDR3 protein.

TRBV21-1,TRBJ2-5,ASSKEKSSGQGETQY
TRBV2,TRBJ2-3,ASRPGLAGGTDTQY
TRBV6-1,TRBJ2-3,ASGPPSGRADTQY
TRBV5-4,TRBJ2-7,ASSLRTGTSGRDSYEQY
TRBV5-6,TRBJ2-5,ASSGRGAQY
TRBV4-3,TRBJ1-4,ASSQDRTGRAKLF
TRBV6-5,TRBJ2-7,ASSYSKGNNEQY
TRBV6-1,TRBJ1-2,ASTLERAGGYT
TRBV28,TRBJ2-1,ASSRPSNSGNEQF
TRBV6-5,TRBJ1-6,ASRQTNNSPLH